A selection of T cell receptor beta chains follows, all from one sample in a study of immune heterogeneity within non-small cell lung tumors. TCRdb analysed the multiplex PCR reads with MiXCR anew, one entry per CDR3 protein. Of about 21,000 distinct CDR3 sequences listed, around 28% are singletons. Input material: lung tumor tissue. The receptors were gathered from a man aged 40-49 years with non-small cell lung cancer. Both conserved end residues are part of each CDR3. D genes are given only for firm matches. Rows give clone size only sometimes, using once, few, many, or a class for an expanded clone.

j_call,d_call,v_call,clone_size,cdr3_nt,cdr3_aa
TRBJ2-2,NA,TRBV6-6,NA,TGTGCCAGCAGTTACTCGTTTCCCGGGGAGCTGTTTTTT,CASSYSFPGELFF
TRBJ1-1,NA,TRBV29-1,few,TGCAGCGTTCGGAATCCGGGATCCATACTTACCAAAATGAACACTGAAGCTTTCTTT,CSVRNPGSILTKMNTEAFF
TRBJ1-2,NA,TRBV5-4,few,TGTGCCAGCAGTACCGGGGCGCCTAACTATGGCTACACCTTC,CASSTGAPNYGYTF
TRBJ2-7,NA,TRBV19,medium-sized,TGTGCCAGTAGTTCCCGGGAGTCCCACGAGCAGTACTTC,CASSSRESHEQYF
TRBJ2-1,NA,TRBV6-1,many,TGTGCCAGCGCGACTATAGCGCAACGAGTCTTCAATGAGCAGTTCTTC,CASATIAQRVFNEQFF
TRBJ2-3,NA,TRBV9,many,TGTGCCAGCAGCTCCGGTTCAGGAAGCACAGATACGCAGTATTTT,CASSSGSGSTDTQYF
TRBJ2-7,NA,TRBV30,few,TGTGCCTGGAGTCTTCTCGGAACGACAGCCACCTACGAGCAGTACTTC,CAWSLLGTTATYEQYF
TRBJ2-3,TRBD2,TRBV6-2/TRBV6-3,many,TGTGCCAGCAGGCCCCCAGGACTAGCGGGGGCAGATACGCAGTATTTT,CASRPPGLAGADTQYF
TRBJ2-5,NA,TRBV19,many,TGTGCCAGTAGTCGTCAGGACAGCCAAGAGACCCAGTACTTC,CASSRQDSQETQYF
TRBJ1-1,TRBD1,TRBV20-1,NA,TGCAGTGCTAGACCCGGGGGACAGGGGAAGAGTGAAGCTTTCTTT,CSARPGGQGKSEAFF
TRBJ1-2,NA,TRBV24-1,many,TGTGCCACCAGTAGTGGAGGGGCCCACGGCTACACCTTC,CATSSGGAHGYTF
TRBJ2-1,TRBD2,TRBV5-4,NA,TGTGCCAGCAGCTTGAATGGCGGGAGAGAATACAATGAGCAGTTCTTC,CASSLNGGREYNEQFF
TRBJ2-2,TRBD2,TRBV9,NA,TGTGCCAGCAGCCGGACTAGCGGGACCACCGGGGAGCTGTTTTTT,CASSRTSGTTGELFF
TRBJ2-7,TRBD2,TRBV5-6,few,TGTGCCAGCAGGGCTAGCGGCTCCTACGAGCAGTACTTC,CASRASGSYEQYF
TRBJ2-2,TRBD2,TRBV7-9,NA,TGTGCCAGCAGCTTAAATAGCGGGAGCAATACCGGGGAGCTGTTTTTT,CASSLNSGSNTGELFF
TRBJ1-1,NA,TRBV6-1,many,TGTGCCAGCAGTCCCCCGATGGGGCGGGGGATCTCGGAGTTCTTT,CASSPPMGRGISEFF
TRBJ2-7,NA,TRBV20-1,few,TGCAGTGCTAACTCGGCAGGGCAATTCTCCTACGAGCAGTACTTC,CSANSAGQFSYEQYF
TRBJ2-7,NA,TRBV14,many,TGTGCCAGCAGCCCAGTTGAAAGAGCTTACGAGCAGTACTTC,CASSPVERAYEQYF
TRBJ1-1,TRBD1,TRBV5-4,NA,TGTGCCAGCAGCTTCGCTAACAGGGGTAACACTGAAGCTTTCTTT,CASSFANRGNTEAFF
TRBJ1-5,NA,TRBV10-2,many,TGCGCCAGCAGTGAGGTTGGGGTGGATCAGCCCCAGCATTTT,CASSEVGVDQPQHF
TRBJ2-1,TRBD2,TRBV5-6,NA,TGTGCCAGCAGCTTAGAGCGACTAGCGGGTTACAATGAGCAGTTCTTC,CASSLERLAGYNEQFF
TRBJ2-1,NA,TRBV29-1,NA,TGCAGCGTGGGCGGGCCCAATAAGCAGTTCTTC,CSVGGPNKQFF
TRBJ1-3,TRBD1,TRBV5-4,NA,TGTGCCAGCAGCTTGACAGGGGGCTTCTCTGGAAACACCATATATTTT,CASSLTGGFSGNTIYF
TRBJ1-5,NA,TRBV6-5,many,TGTGCCAGCAGTTATGGAGGGACCGGCAATCAGCCCCAGCATTTT,CASSYGGTGNQPQHF
TRBJ2-1,NA,TRBV30,few,TGTGCCTGGTCCCAGTCAAACCAAGAGCAGTTCTTC,CAWSQSNQEQFF
TRBJ1-2,NA,TRBV3-1,many,TGTGCCAGCAGCCAAGGGCTCTATGGCTACACCTTC,CASSQGLYGYTF
TRBJ2-1,NA,TRBV5-1,NA,TGCGCCAGCAACCTGGACCCGCGCAATGAGCAGTTCTTC,CASNLDPRNEQFF
TRBJ2-2,NA,TRBV7-9,NA,TGTGCCAGCAGCTTAGAAAGGGGTCTGAGGGGCACCGGGGAGCTGTTTTTT,CASSLERGLRGTGELFF
TRBJ1-2,NA,TRBV14,NA,TGTGCCAGCAGCCAAGACGGGTATGGCTACACCTTC,CASSQDGYGYTF
TRBJ2-1,TRBD1,TRBV6-1,few,TGTGCCAGCATCCTACGGGACAGGGGGGTTGATGAGCAGTTCTTC,CASILRDRGVDEQFF
TRBJ1-4,NA,TRBV7-9,few,TGTGCCAGCAGCTTAGCGCGGGGGCGCGGTGAAAAACTGTTTTTT,CASSLARGRGEKLFF
TRBJ2-7,TRBD2,TRBV25-1,few,TGTGCCAGCACCCAAACGGGAGGCGAGCAGTACTTC,CASTQTGGEQYF
TRBJ2-2,NA,TRBV19,NA,TGTGCCAGTAGTCCCGAAAGGTTCTACACCGGGGAGCTGTTTTTT,CASSPERFYTGELFF
TRBJ1-2,NA,TRBV7-9,NA,TGTGCCAGCAGCTTAATGTCCCTCCATGCGTTGGGTGGCTACACCTTC,CASSLMSLHALGGYTF
TRBJ2-7,NA,TRBV11-2,many,TGTGCCAGCAGCTTGTTAGCGGCCTACGAGCAGTACTTC,CASSLLAAYEQYF
TRBJ2-7,NA,TRBV11-3,few,TGTGCCAGCAGCTTACAGGTTACCTGCGAGCAGTACTTC,CASSLQVTCEQYF
TRBJ2-3,NA,TRBV7-3,NA,TGTGCCAGCAGCACGACCGGGACCGACACAGATACGCAGTATTTT,CASSTTGTDTDTQYF
TRBJ2-2,NA,TRBV7-2,many,TGTGCCAGCAGCTTAGCGCTAGCGACCGGGGAGCTGTTTTTT,CASSLALATGELFF
TRBJ2-7,NA,TRBV10-1,many,TGCGCCAGCAGCCCCCGCAGGCCAGGGATCGACGAGCAGTACTTC,CASSPRRPGIDEQYF
TRBJ2-1,NA,TRBV10-3,few,TGTGCCATCAGTGGGGACCACAATGAGCAGTTCTTC,CAISGDHNEQFF
TRBJ2-5,NA,TRBV7-2,many,TGTGCCAGCAGCTTAGTAGGAGAGACCCAGTACTTC,CASSLVGETQYF
TRBJ2-2,NA,TRBV29-1,NA,TGCAGCGCGAAGGGGACCCACACCGGGGAGCTGTTTTTT,CSAKGTHTGELFF
TRBJ2-1,NA,TRBV11-2,many,TGTGCCAGCAGCGTATACAATGAGCAGTTCTTC,CASSVYNEQFF
TRBJ2-1,TRBD2,TRBV18,many,TGTGCCAGCTCACCCGCGGGACTAGCGGCTGGAAAGGAGCAGTTCTTC,CASSPAGLAAGKEQFF
TRBJ2-1,NA,TRBV24-1,medium-sized,TGTGCCACCAGTGACGGGACGGTGGATGAGCAGTTCTTC,CATSDGTVDEQFF
TRBJ2-4,NA,TRBV20-1,NA,TGCAGTGCTAGAGAATCAGCCAAAAACATTCAGTACTTC,CSARESAKNIQYF
TRBJ1-5,NA,TRBV6-5,NA,TGTGCCAGCAGTCACCCCCCCAGCGGGGAGGATCAGCCCCAGCATTTT,CASSHPPSGEDQPQHF
TRBJ2-7,NA,TRBV7-6,NA,TGTGCCAGCAGCTTAGAGCCAGGGTCTAGCTCCTACGAGCAGTACTTC,CASSLEPGSSSYEQYF
TRBJ2-1,NA,TRBV9,NA,TGTGCCAGCAGCGTAGTAGGGATTGATGAGCAGTTCTTC,CASSVVGIDEQFF
TRBJ2-4,NA,TRBV7-9,few,TGTGCCAGCGGGGCGGGGGCCAAAAACATTCAGTACTTC,CASGAGAKNIQYF
TRBJ2-7,TRBD2,TRBV20-1,NA,TGCAGTTCTAATCCGGTTAGCGGGAGGGCCTACGAGCAGTACTTC,CSSNPVSGRAYEQYF
TRBJ1-5,NA,TRBV20-1,few,TGCAGTGCAACACCGGGGCCTAATCAGCCCCAGCATTTT,CSATPGPNQPQHF
TRBJ2-1,NA,TRBV11-2,few,TGTGCCAGCAGCTTGGGCAATGAGCAGTTCTTC,CASSLGNEQFF
TRBJ2-7,NA,TRBV24-1,many,TGTGCCACCAGTGACAAGACCGGGACCCAACTTTACGAGCAGTACTTC,CATSDKTGTQLYEQYF
TRBJ2-6,NA,TRBV15,medium-sized,TGTGCCACCAGCAGAGTAGGCTCTGGGGCCAACGTCCTGACTTTC,CATSRVGSGANVLTF
TRBJ2-7,TRBD1,TRBV2,many,TGTGCCAGCAGCTTTACCAGGGGGCGGGCCGAGCAGTACTTC,CASSFTRGRAEQYF
TRBJ1-2,NA,TRBV6-1,medium-sized,TGTGCCAGCAGGTCCATCGGGGGGGTCGCTAACTATGGCTACACCTTC,CASRSIGGVANYGYTF
TRBJ2-3,NA,TRBV30,few,TGTGCCTGGAGTGTACAGGCTTTCTGGGGTCGGGGAGATACGCAGTATTTT,CAWSVQAFWGRGDTQYF
TRBJ1-3,NA,TRBV27,few,TGTGCCAGCAGCCCGCGGCAGCCCCGCTCTGGAAACACCATATATTTT,CASSPRQPRSGNTIYF